Listed below are T cell receptor beta chains from one sample, sequenced in a study of T-cell memory formation after mild COVID-19. TCRdb analysed the 5' RACE reads with MiXCR anew, one entry per CDR3 protein. Of under 150,000 distinct CDR3 sequences in the sample, 16% were seen once. Material: PBMCs or a T cell subset sorted from them (not recorded which). The receptors were gathered from an adult woman who had mild COVID-19 (a few samples of this study predate the infection). Cell type and time point are not known. The CDR3 runs from the conserved cysteine through the conserved F or W. Fields, in order: J gene, clone size, V gene, D gene, CDR3 DNA, CDR3 protein. D genes are given only for firm matches. For some rows the clone size is stated as once, few or many, or as a class when expanded; others skip it.

TRBJ2-1 few TRBV27 - TGTGCCAGCACTACAGATGAGCAGTTCTTC CASTTDEQFF
TRBJ2-1 few TRBV5-6 - TGTGCCAGCAGCTTGGACCTAGCAGTCTACAATGAGCAGTTCTTC CASSLDLAVYNEQFF
TRBJ2-7 many TRBV7-8 - TGTGCCAGCAGCCCTAGGCAAGGGTGGGACGAGCAGTACTTC CASSPRQGWDEQYF
TRBJ2-1 few TRBV20-1 TRBD1 TGCAGTGCCCCGGGACAGATATACAATGAGCAGTTCTTC CSAPGQIYNEQFF
TRBJ2-7 - TRBV7-9 TRBD1 TGTGCCAGCAGCTCAGGCCGGGACAGTACCTACGAGCAGTACTTC CASSSGRDSTYEQYF
TRBJ1-1 - TRBV6-2/TRBV6-3 TRBD1 TGTGCCAGCACCCACCCCGGGACAGCAAACACTGAAGCTTTCTTT CASTHPGTANTEAFF
TRBJ2-5 many TRBV4-1 - TGCGCCAGCAGCCAAGGCTCTGTGTCGGCGGAGACCCAGTACTTC CASSQGSVSAETQYF
TRBJ2-3 few TRBV19 TRBD2 TGTGCCAGTAGTATGAGGGGAGGGGCCGCAGATACGCAGTATTTT CASSMRGGAADTQYF
TRBJ2-5 few TRBV27 - TGTGCCAGCAAACGAACAGGGCAGGAGACCCAGTACTTC CASKRTGQETQYF
TRBJ1-1 - TRBV29-1 - TGCAGCGTTGAATTGGTAGGGTATGTGAACACTGAAGCTTTCTTT CSVELVGYVNTEAFF
TRBJ2-1 - TRBV20-1 - TGCAGTGCTAGAGTCAAGGACACCTACAATGAGCAGTTCTTC CSARVKDTYNEQFF
TRBJ2-3 - TRBV14 TRBD2 TGTGCCAGCAGCCAAGTTGGCGATCGGCTAGCGGGATACACAGATACGCAGTATTTT CASSQVGDRLAGYTDTQYF
TRBJ1-4 - TRBV7-6 - TGTGCCAGCAGCGCGGGATTACTAAATGAAAAACTGTTTTTT CASSAGLLNEKLFF
TRBJ1-1 - TRBV4-1 - TGCGCCAGCAGACCCGCGACAGAGAAGTTCACTGAAGCTTTCTTT CASRPATEKFTEAFF
TRBJ1-5 - TRBV7-2 - TGTGCCAGCAGCTTAGCTCATGGGGGGCCCGAAAATCAGCCCCAGCATTTT CASSLAHGGPENQPQHF
TRBJ2-5 few TRBV30 TRBD1 TGTGCCTGGAGGACAGGGTCGGAGACCCAGTACTTC CAWRTGSETQYF
TRBJ2-2 few TRBV7-2 TRBD2 TGTGCCAGCAGCCCCTGGGGACTAGCGGTAGAGTCCGGGGAGCTGTTTTTT CASSPWGLAVESGELFF
TRBJ2-1 few TRBV4-3 - TGCGCCAGCAGCCAAGGCCCTCGGGGTCCTAGCTCCTACAATGAGCAGTTCTTC CASSQGPRGPSSYNEQFF
TRBJ2-3 few TRBV13 TRBD1 TGTGCCAGCAGCACATCGGACAGGGAGAGAGATACGCAGTATTTT CASSTSDRERDTQYF
TRBJ2-5 - TRBV5-1 TRBD2 TGCGCCAGCAGCTTAGACCCTAGGGGAGGGGAGACCCAGTACTTC CASSLDPRGGETQYF
TRBJ1-1 - TRBV5-1 - TGCGCCAGCAGCCAAGGGGAGGTGAACACTGAAGCTTTCTTT CASSQGEVNTEAFF
TRBJ2-1 - TRBV5-1 - TGCGCCAGCAGCTTCGTCGGAAGCTCCTACAATGAGCAGTTCTTC CASSFVGSSYNEQFF
TRBJ1-2 few TRBV5-1 - TGCGCCAGCAGCTTAGGCAGCAAACCTTCCTATGGCTACACCTTC CASSLGSKPSYGYTF
TRBJ1-1 - TRBV4-1 - TGCGCCAGCAGCCAAGATGGCAGAATGAACACTGAAGCTTTCTTT CASSQDGRMNTEAFF
TRBJ2-6 - TRBV20-1 - TGCAGTGCTAGAGCGAGGAATTCTGGGGCCAACGTCCTGACTTTC CSARARNSGANVLTF
TRBJ2-3 medium-sized TRBV7-9 - TGTGCCAGCAGCTTAGCGAGCGCTTTTGGAGATACGCAGTATTTT CASSLASAFGDTQYF
TRBJ2-5 few TRBV24-1 TRBD2 TGTGCCACCAGTGAATTTAGCGGGGGCCCCCAAGAGACCCAGTACTTC CATSEFSGGPQETQYF
TRBJ1-2 few TRBV20-1 TRBD1 TGCAGTGCTAGCTCCACCGAGGCAGGGCAGGGGGGCTATGGCTACACCTTC CSASSTEAGQGGYGYTF
TRBJ1-6 - TRBV19 - TGTGCCAGTAGCCGATCGAATTCACCCCTCCACTTT CASSRSNSPLHF
TRBJ2-1 - TRBV6-2/TRBV6-3 TRBD2 TGTGCCAGCGGACTAGCTCCTTACAATGAGCAGTTCTTC CASGLAPYNEQFF
TRBJ2-5 - TRBV7-9 - TGTGCCAGCAGCCCAAGGGACACAGAGACCCAGTACTTC CASSPRDTETQYF
TRBJ2-7 - TRBV29-1 TRBD2 TGCAGCGTCACCCGAGGAGGGCTAGCGGGAGGGCCAGGGGTCTACGAGCAGTACTTC CSVTRGGLAGGPGVYEQYF
TRBJ1-2 - TRBV30 - TGTGCCTGGAGTTTACAGGCTGGTGGCTACACCTTC CAWSLQAGGYTF
TRBJ1-2 - TRBV20-1 - TGCAGTGCTAGTCAGGCAGGGACCTATGGCTACACCTTC CSASQAGTYGYTF
TRBJ2-7 few TRBV6-5 - TGTGCCAGCAGTTTAACCCCCGACTCCTACGAGCAGTACTTC CASSLTPDSYEQYF
TRBJ1-5 - TRBV12-3/TRBV12-4 TRBD1 TGTGCCAGCAGTTTGGAGCAGGGGGCTAGAAATCAGCCCCAGCATTTT CASSLEQGARNQPQHF